Listed below are T cell receptor beta chains from one sample, sequenced in a study of blood T cells in healthy people across ages. Each CDR3 protein is one row after TCRdb ran MiXCR on the 5' RACE reads. The sample lists approximately 780,000 distinct CDR3 sequences, 20% to 30% occurring once. In addition, the sample was reused for a study of T cells of mothers and their children.

Sequencing used blood. All receptors come from a boy aged 10-17 years in good health. The CDR3 runs from the conserved cysteine through the conserved F or W. Each record gives: CDR3 DNA, CDR3 protein, J gene, D gene, V gene, clone size. The D gene is left open where the match is weak. Size tells how often a clone was seen (once, few, many) or the class of an expanded clone, and some rows leave it out.

CDR3 DNA: TGCAGTGCTCGAAGGGGGACAGGGGTGAGCAGCACTGAAGCTTTCTTT
CDR3 protein: CSARRGTGVSSTEAFF
J gene: TRBJ1-1
D gene: TRBD1
V gene: TRBV20-1
clone size: .

CDR3 DNA: TGCAGTGCCACGACAGGGGGCGCGGGTCAGCCCCAGCATTTT
CDR3 protein: CSATTGGAGQPQHF
J gene: TRBJ1-5
D gene: TRBD1
V gene: TRBV20-1
clone size: .

CDR3 DNA: TGTGCCAGCAGTGACTCCCCATTCAACTATGGCTACACCTTC
CDR3 protein: CASSDSPFNYGYTF
J gene: TRBJ1-2
D gene: .
V gene: TRBV25-1
clone size: .

CDR3 DNA: TGCAGTGCTAGAGATAGACAGGGGAATTCACCCCTCCACTTT
CDR3 protein: CSARDRQGNSPLHF
J gene: TRBJ1-6
D gene: TRBD1
V gene: TRBV20-1
clone size: few

CDR3 DNA: TGCAGCTCTTGGGTCGGGGGGACAGAGACCCAGTACTTC
CDR3 protein: CSSWVGGTETQYF
J gene: TRBJ2-5
D gene: TRBD2
V gene: TRBV29-1
clone size: few

CDR3 DNA: TGCGCCAGCAGTGAGTCGGTGACGGGGGCCTCCTACAATGAGCAGTTCTTC
CDR3 protein: CASSESVTGASYNEQFF
J gene: TRBJ2-1
D gene: .
V gene: TRBV10-2
clone size: .

CDR3 DNA: TGCAGCGTTGCACCCGGGCCCACAAACTATGGCTACACCTTC
CDR3 protein: CSVAPGPTNYGYTF
J gene: TRBJ1-2
D gene: .
V gene: TRBV29-1
clone size: .

CDR3 DNA: TGTGCCAGCAGCCCCAGATGGAGTTCAGGAAAGCGCTACGAGCAGTACTTC
CDR3 protein: CASSPRWSSGKRYEQYF
J gene: TRBJ2-7
D gene: .
V gene: TRBV14
clone size: .

CDR3 DNA: TGTGCCAGCAAAGGAGGACTAGCGGGGGACCCCTACAATGAGCAGTTCTTC
CDR3 protein: CASKGGLAGDPYNEQFF
J gene: TRBJ2-1
D gene: TRBD2
V gene: TRBV6-1
clone size: few

CDR3 DNA: TGCAGTGCTATGCAGGGGAGGGATTGGGGTAGCAATCAGCCCCAGCATTTT
CDR3 protein: CSAMQGRDWGSNQPQHF
J gene: TRBJ1-5
D gene: .
V gene: TRBV20-1
clone size: few

CDR3 DNA: TGTGCCAGCAGCTTGTTAGGTATCCAAGAGACCCAGTACTTC
CDR3 protein: CASSLLGIQETQYF
J gene: TRBJ2-5
D gene: .
V gene: TRBV5-5
clone size: few

CDR3 DNA: TGTGCCAGCAGCTTAGCCGCGCTCGTGGGGGCGAACACTGAAGCTTTCTTT
CDR3 protein: CASSLAALVGANTEAFF
J gene: TRBJ1-1
D gene: .
V gene: TRBV7-9
clone size: few

CDR3 DNA: TGTGCCAGCAGTTACGGGCAGGGGGCTAACATTCAGTACTTC
CDR3 protein: CASSYGQGANIQYF
J gene: TRBJ2-4
D gene: TRBD1
V gene: TRBV6-5
clone size: few

CDR3 DNA: TGCGCCAGCAGCGCCCAAACGTCGGCAGGGGGTGAAAAACTGTTTTTT
CDR3 protein: CASSAQTSAGGEKLFF
J gene: TRBJ1-4
D gene: TRBD1
V gene: TRBV5-1
clone size: .

CDR3 DNA: TGTGCCAGTAGTATGATACAGGGGTCCGGGGAGCTGTTTTTT
CDR3 protein: CASSMIQGSGELFF
J gene: TRBJ2-2
D gene: TRBD1
V gene: TRBV19
clone size: .

CDR3 DNA: TGCGCCAGCAGCCCGGAGGGGAGCCCGTTGAGGTCGTTC
CDR3 protein: CASSPEGSPLRSF
J gene: TRBJ1-2
D gene: .
V gene: TRBV5-1
clone size: .

CDR3 DNA: TGTGCCAGCAGTGCCGTCGCGGGAGGGCCCTACAATGAGCAGTTCTTC
CDR3 protein: CASSAVAGGPYNEQFF
J gene: TRBJ2-1
D gene: TRBD2
V gene: TRBV2
clone size: few

CDR3 DNA: TGTGCCAGCAGTAGGGAGGCCGACGAGCAGTACTTC
CDR3 protein: CASSREADEQYF
J gene: TRBJ2-7
D gene: .
V gene: TRBV2
clone size: few

CDR3 DNA: TGTGCCAGCAGTTACTCTCAGCCAGCGGATGGCTCTGGGGCCAACGTCCTGACTTTC
CDR3 protein: CASSYSQPADGSGANVLTF
J gene: TRBJ2-6
D gene: .
V gene: TRBV6-5
clone size: .

CDR3 DNA: TGCAGTGCTAGAGGACACAGCACAGATACGCAGTATTTT
CDR3 protein: CSARGHSTDTQYF
J gene: TRBJ2-3
D gene: .
V gene: TRBV20-1
clone size: .

CDR3 DNA: TGCAGCGTTACCGGGACAGAAGAGACCCAGTACTTC
CDR3 protein: CSVTGTEETQYF
J gene: TRBJ2-5
D gene: TRBD1
V gene: TRBV29-1
clone size: .

CDR3 DNA: TGTGCCAGCAGCTTCACAGGGGTAACCTCTGGAAACACCATATATTTT
CDR3 protein: CASSFTGVTSGNTIYF
J gene: TRBJ1-3
D gene: TRBD1
V gene: TRBV28
clone size: .

CDR3 DNA: TGTGCCAGCAGTTCCAACGTCCCCTACAATGAGCAGTTCTTC
CDR3 protein: CASSSNVPYNEQFF
J gene: TRBJ2-1
D gene: .
V gene: TRBV27
clone size: .

CDR3 DNA: TGTGCCAGCAGTGACCCGGGACAGGGATATGAAAAACTGTTTTTT
CDR3 protein: CASSDPGQGYEKLFF
J gene: TRBJ1-4
D gene: TRBD1
V gene: TRBV2
clone size: .

CDR3 DNA: TGCGCCAGCAGCTTGGTCGCGGGGGACAGCTACAATGAGCAGTTCTTC
CDR3 protein: CASSLVAGDSYNEQFF
J gene: TRBJ2-1
D gene: .
V gene: TRBV5-1
clone size: few

CDR3 DNA: TGTGCTAGTGGTACTGGACAGGGGCCTTATAGCAATCAGCCCCAGCATTTT
CDR3 protein: CASGTGQGPYSNQPQHF
J gene: TRBJ1-5
D gene: TRBD1
V gene: TRBV12-5
clone size: .

CDR3 DNA: TGTGCCAGCAGCTTACTAGGGCGCGGGGAAGAGACCCAGTACTTC
CDR3 protein: CASSLLGRGEETQYF
J gene: TRBJ2-5
D gene: .
V gene: TRBV7-2
clone size: few

CDR3 DNA: TGTGCCAGCCGAGGGGGCCATGAAAAACTGTTTTTT
CDR3 protein: CASRGGHEKLFF
J gene: TRBJ1-4
D gene: TRBD1
V gene: TRBV27
clone size: .

CDR3 DNA: TGTGCCATCAGGACCTCCCGGACTAGCGAGATGTCCTACGAGCAGTACTTC
CDR3 protein: CAIRTSRTSEMSYEQYF
J gene: TRBJ2-7
D gene: TRBD2
V gene: TRBV10-3
clone size: few

CDR3 DNA: TGTGCCACCAGCAGAGGAGTCGGGGGCAATCAGCCCCAGCATTTT
CDR3 protein: CATSRGVGGNQPQHF
J gene: TRBJ1-5
D gene: .
V gene: TRBV15
clone size: .